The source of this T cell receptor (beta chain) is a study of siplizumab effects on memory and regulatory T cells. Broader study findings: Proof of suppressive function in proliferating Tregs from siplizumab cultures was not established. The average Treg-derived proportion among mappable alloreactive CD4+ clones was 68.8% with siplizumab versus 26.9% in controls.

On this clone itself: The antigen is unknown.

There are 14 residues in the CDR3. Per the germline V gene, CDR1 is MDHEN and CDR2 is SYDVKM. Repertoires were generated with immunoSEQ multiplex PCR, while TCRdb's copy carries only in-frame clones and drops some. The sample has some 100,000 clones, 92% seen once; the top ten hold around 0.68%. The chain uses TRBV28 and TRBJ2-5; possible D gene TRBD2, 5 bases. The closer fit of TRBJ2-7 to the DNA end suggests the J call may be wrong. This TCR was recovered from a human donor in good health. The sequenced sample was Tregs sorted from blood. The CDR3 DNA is TGTGCCAGCAGTCGATACGCCGGGACCTACGAGCAGTACTTC. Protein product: CASSRYAGTYEQYF.